These T cell receptor beta chains were read from a single sample in a study of T cell responses to AZD1222 COVID-19 vaccine. Some clones are missing from TCRdb's copy, which holds only in-frame ones; the method was immunoSEQ multiplex PCR. The profile shows over 130,000 clones, about 93% of them singletons. The specimen comprised peripheral blood, sampled 28 days after the second AZD1222 dose. These receptors were taken from an adult who received the AZD1222 COVID-19 vaccine. Both conserved end residues are part of each CDR3. A D gene is named only where the DNA matches it firmly. Clone size is given for some rows only: seen once, a few or many times, or a class if the clone is expanded.

TRBV10-2	-	TRBJ1-5	-	TGCGCCAGCAGTGAGAGGGCAAGTAGCAATCAGCCCCAGCATTTT	CASSERASSNQPQHF
TRBV12-5	-	TRBJ1-1	-	TGTGCTAGTGGTTTGGTAAGAGCTTTCTTT	CASGLVRAFF
TRBV10-1	-	TRBJ1-1	once	TGCGCCAGCAGTGAGTCGATGGCAGGGTTGAACACTGAAGCTTTCTTT	CASSESMAGLNTEAFF
TRBV6-4	-	TRBJ2-2	once	TGTGCCAGCAGACAGGGCCCCGCGATGAGCACCGGGGAGCTGTTTTTT	CASRQGPAMSTGELFF
TRBV4-1	TRBD2	TRBJ2-7	-	TGCGCCAGCAGCTTAACTAGCGGGAGAAGGAACGAGCAGTACTTC	CASSLTSGRRNEQYF
TRBV14	-	TRBJ2-7	-	TGTGCCAGCAGCCCATTTATGGTAGGGATCTACGAGCAGTACTTC	CASSPFMVGIYEQYF
TRBV14	TRBD1	TRBJ2-2	once	TGTGCCAGCAGCCGGGACAGGCCCGGGGAGCTGTTTTTT	CASSRDRPGELFF
TRBV4-1	-	TRBJ1-1	few	TGCGCCAGCAGCCGAGAGACAGGGAACACTGAAGCTTTCTTT	CASSRETGNTEAFF
TRBV27	TRBD2	TRBJ2-5	-	TGTGCCAGCAGTTCCCGCGGGGGGCAAGAGACCCAGTACTTC	CASSSRGGQETQYF
TRBV19	TRBD1	TRBJ2-3	-	TGTGCCAGTAGAAGGACAGGGGGCCGAACTAGCACAGATACGCAGTATTTT	CASRRTGGRTSTDTQYF